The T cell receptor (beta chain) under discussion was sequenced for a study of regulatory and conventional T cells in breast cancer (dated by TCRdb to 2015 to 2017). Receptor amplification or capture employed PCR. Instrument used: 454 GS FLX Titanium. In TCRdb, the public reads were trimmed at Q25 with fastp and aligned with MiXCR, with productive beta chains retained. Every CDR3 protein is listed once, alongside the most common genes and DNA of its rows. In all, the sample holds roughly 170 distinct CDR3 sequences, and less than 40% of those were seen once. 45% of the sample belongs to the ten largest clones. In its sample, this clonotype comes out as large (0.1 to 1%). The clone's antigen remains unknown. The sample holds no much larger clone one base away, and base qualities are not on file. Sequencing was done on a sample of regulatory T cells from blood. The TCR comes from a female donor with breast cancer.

In nucleotide form, the sequence is TGTGCCAGCAGTTACACCACCTGGGATCCCCTCCACTTT. The translation is CASSYTTWDPLHF. The chain is assembled from TRBV6-6 and TRBJ1-6; the D gene is unclear. The V and J ends are trimmed by 2 bases and 13 bases, leaving 12 bases between them. Its CDR3 holds 13 amino acids, cysteine through phenylalanine. Only the CDR3 DNA stays, 39 bases, in frame from base 1. The germline V gene (reference sequence) specifies MNHNY as CDR1 and SVGAGI as CDR2.